This is a list of T cell receptor beta chains from one sample in a study of blood T cells in healthy people across ages. TCRdb fed the 5' RACE reads into MiXCR, producing one record per CDR3 protein. The sample includes about 570,000 distinct CDR3 sequences, around a quarter of them seen just once. These sequences were also reported in another study, on T cells of mothers and their children.

Sequencing was carried out using blood. The source of these receptors is a boy between 2 and 10 years old in good health. CDR3s include the opening cysteine and the closing phenylalanine or tryptophan. The order of the fields is CDR3 length, clone size, D gene, J gene, V gene, CDR3 DNA, CDR3 protein. The D gene is left open where the match is weak. Part of the rows lack a size; the others show once, few, many or a class for expanded clones.

cdr3_length: 17; clone_size: few; d_call: -; j_call: TRBJ1-5; v_call: TRBV6-2/TRBV6-3; cdr3_nt: TGTGCCAGCAGCCAAGCGAGATCCGGGAGGGGCAATCAGCCCCAGCATTTT; cdr3_aa: CASSQARSGRGNQPQHF
cdr3_length: 15; clone_size: many; d_call: TRBD2; j_call: TRBJ2-4; v_call: TRBV3-1; cdr3_nt: TGTGCCAGCAGCCCTAGCGGAGTAGCCAAAAACATTCAGTACTTC; cdr3_aa: CASSPSGVAKNIQYF
cdr3_length: 17; clone_size: -; d_call: TRBD2; j_call: TRBJ2-5; v_call: TRBV27; cdr3_nt: TGTGCCAGCAGTTTATCGGGCAGCGGGAGGGCCGGAAAGACCCAGTACTTC; cdr3_aa: CASSLSGSGRAGKTQYF
cdr3_length: 13; clone_size: few; d_call: TRBD1; j_call: TRBJ2-1; v_call: TRBV9; cdr3_nt: TGTGCCAGCAGCGTAGGACAGGGGAATGAGCAGTTCTTC; cdr3_aa: CASSVGQGNEQFF
cdr3_length: 14; clone_size: -; d_call: -; j_call: TRBJ1-5; v_call: TRBV6-1; cdr3_nt: TGTGCCAGCAGTCATGGGGTTCTAGGACAGCCCCAGCATTTT; cdr3_aa: CASSHGVLGQPQHF
cdr3_length: 15; clone_size: few; d_call: -; j_call: TRBJ1-3; v_call: TRBV7-8; cdr3_nt: TGTGCCAGCAGCTTACAGGGCCCGACTGGAAACACCATATATTTT; cdr3_aa: CASSLQGPTGNTIYF
cdr3_length: 15; clone_size: few; d_call: TRBD1; j_call: TRBJ1-2; v_call: TRBV11-2; cdr3_nt: TGTGCCAGCAGCATAGGACAGGCTAGGAACTATGGCTACACCTTC; cdr3_aa: CASSIGQARNYGYTF
cdr3_length: 13; clone_size: few; d_call: -; j_call: TRBJ2-2; v_call: TRBV25-1; cdr3_nt: TGTGCCTCGGGGGAGCAGAACCCCGGGGAGCTGTTTTTT; cdr3_aa: CASGEQNPGELFF
cdr3_length: 11; clone_size: -; d_call: -; j_call: TRBJ2-5; v_call: TRBV14; cdr3_nt: TGTGCCAGCTCCTGGACTCCTAACCAGTACTTC; cdr3_aa: CASSWTPNQYF
cdr3_length: 18; clone_size: -; d_call: -; j_call: TRBJ2-2; v_call: TRBV11-3; cdr3_nt: TGTGCCAGCAGCTTAGCTATTGGGCTGGGACCGAACACCGGGGAGCTGTTTTTT; cdr3_aa: CASSLAIGLGPNTGELFF